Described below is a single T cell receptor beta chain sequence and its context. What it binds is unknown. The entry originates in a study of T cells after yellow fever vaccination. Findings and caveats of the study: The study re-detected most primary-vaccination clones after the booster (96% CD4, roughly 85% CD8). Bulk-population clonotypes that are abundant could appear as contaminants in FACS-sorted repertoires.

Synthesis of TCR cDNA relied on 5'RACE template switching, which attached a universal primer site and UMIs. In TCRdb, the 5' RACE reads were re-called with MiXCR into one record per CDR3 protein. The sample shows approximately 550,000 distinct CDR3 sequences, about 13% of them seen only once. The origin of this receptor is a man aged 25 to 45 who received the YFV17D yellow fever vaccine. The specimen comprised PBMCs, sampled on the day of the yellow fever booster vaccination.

The CDR3 DNA sequence: TGCGCCAGCAGCCACACGCTGACAGGGAACAATCAGCCCCAGCATTTT. Protein product: CASSHTLTGNNQPQHF. J is TRBJ1-5 and V is TRBV4-3, with 7 bases that match TRBD1. Germline V gives CDR1 LGHNA, CDR2 YSLEER. The CDR3 spans 16 residues. After removal of 3 bases from V and 3 bases from J, the junction contained 8 bases not matched to a gene.